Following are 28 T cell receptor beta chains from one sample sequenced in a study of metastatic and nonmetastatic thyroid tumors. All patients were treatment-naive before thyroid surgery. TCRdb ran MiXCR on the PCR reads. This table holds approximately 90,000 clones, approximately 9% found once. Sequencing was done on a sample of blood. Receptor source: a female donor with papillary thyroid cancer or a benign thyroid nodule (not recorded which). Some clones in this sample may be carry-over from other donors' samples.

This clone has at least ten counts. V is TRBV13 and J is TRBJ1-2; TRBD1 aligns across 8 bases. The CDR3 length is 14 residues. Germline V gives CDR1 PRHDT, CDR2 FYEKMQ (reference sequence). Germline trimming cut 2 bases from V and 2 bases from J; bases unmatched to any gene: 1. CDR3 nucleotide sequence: TGTGCCAGCAGCTTACGGACAGGGAACTATGGCTACACCTTC. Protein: CASSLRTGNYGYTF.

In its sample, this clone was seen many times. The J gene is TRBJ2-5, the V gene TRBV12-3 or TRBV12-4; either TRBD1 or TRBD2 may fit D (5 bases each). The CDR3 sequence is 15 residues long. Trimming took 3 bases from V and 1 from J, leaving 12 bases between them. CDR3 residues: CASSLGRVSQETQYF. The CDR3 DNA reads TGTGCCAGCAGTTTGGGGCGGGTGAGCCAAGAGACCCAGTACTTC.

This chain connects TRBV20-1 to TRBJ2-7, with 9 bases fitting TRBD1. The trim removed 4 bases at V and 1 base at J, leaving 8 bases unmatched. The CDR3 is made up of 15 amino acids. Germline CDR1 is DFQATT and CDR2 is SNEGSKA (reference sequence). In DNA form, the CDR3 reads TGCAGTGCTATCCACCCCGGACAGGGGTCCTACGAGCAGTACTTC. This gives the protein CSAIHPGQGSYEQYF.

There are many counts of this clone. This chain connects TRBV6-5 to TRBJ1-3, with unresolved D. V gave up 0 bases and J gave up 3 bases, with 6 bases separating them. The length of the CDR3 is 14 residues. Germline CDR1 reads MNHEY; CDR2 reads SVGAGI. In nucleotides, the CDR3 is TGTGCCAGCAGTTACTCACGACATGGAAACACCATATATTTT. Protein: CASSYSRHGNTIYF.

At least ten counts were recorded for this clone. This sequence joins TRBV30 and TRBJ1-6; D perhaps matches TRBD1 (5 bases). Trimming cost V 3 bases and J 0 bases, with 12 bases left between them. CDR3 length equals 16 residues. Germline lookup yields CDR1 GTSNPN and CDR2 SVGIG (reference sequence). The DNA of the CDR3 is TGTGCCTGGAGCCTGGGGGGGGGCTCCTATAATTCACCCCTCCACTTT. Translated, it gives CAWSLGGGSYNSPLHF.

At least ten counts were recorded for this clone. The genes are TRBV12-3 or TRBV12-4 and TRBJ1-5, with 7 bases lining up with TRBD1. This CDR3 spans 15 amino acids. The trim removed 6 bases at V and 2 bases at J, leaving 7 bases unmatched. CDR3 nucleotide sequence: TGTGCCAGCAGCCCGACAGGGATCGGCAATCAGCCCCAGCATTTT. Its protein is CASSPTGIGNQPQHF.

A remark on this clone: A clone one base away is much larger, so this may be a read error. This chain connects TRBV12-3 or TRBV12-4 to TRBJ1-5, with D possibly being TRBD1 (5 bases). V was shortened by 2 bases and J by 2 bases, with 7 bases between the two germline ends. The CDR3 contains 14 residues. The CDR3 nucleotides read TGTGCCAGCAGTTTATCGGGGGGCAATCAGCCCCAGCATTTT. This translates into CASSLSGGNQPQHF.

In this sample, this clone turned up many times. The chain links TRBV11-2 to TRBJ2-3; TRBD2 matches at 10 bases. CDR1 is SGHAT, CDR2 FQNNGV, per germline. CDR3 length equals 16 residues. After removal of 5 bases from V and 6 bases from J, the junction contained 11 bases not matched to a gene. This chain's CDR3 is CASSEHLAGDPDTQYF. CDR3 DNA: TGTGCCAGCAGCGAACATCTAGCGGGGGACCCCGATACGCAGTATTTT.

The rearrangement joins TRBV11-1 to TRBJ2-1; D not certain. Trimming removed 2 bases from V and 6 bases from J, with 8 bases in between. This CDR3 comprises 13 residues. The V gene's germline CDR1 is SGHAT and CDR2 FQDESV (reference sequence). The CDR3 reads CASSLIRFNEQFF. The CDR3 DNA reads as TGTGCCAGCAGCTTAATCCGTTTCAATGAGCAGTTCTTC. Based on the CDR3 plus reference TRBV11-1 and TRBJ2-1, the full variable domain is EAEVAQSPRYKITEKSQAVAFWCDPISGHATLYWYRQILGQGPELLVQFQDESVVDDSQLPKDRFSAERLKGVDSTLKIQPAELGDSAMYLCASSLIRFNEQFFGPGTRLTVL.

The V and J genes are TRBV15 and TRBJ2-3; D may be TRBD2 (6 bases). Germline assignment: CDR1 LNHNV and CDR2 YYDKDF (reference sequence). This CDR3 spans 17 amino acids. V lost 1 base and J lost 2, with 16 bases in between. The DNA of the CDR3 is TGTGCCACCAGCAGAGCGGTGAATAGCGGTCCCACAGATACGCAGTATTTT. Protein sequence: CATSRAVNSGPTDTQYF.

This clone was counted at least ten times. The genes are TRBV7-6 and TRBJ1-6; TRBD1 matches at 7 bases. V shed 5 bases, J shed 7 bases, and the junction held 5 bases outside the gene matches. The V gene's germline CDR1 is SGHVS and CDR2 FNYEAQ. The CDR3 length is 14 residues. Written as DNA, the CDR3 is TGTGCCAGCAGCACAGGGGAGCCGAATTCACCCCTCCACTTT. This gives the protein CASSTGEPNSPLHF.

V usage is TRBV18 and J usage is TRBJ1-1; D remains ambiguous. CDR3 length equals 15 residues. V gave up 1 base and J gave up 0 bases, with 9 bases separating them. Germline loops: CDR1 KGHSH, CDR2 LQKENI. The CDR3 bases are TGTGCCAGCTCACCACGGTGGGTCATGAACACTGAAGCTTTCTTT. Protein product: CASSPRWVMNTEAFF.

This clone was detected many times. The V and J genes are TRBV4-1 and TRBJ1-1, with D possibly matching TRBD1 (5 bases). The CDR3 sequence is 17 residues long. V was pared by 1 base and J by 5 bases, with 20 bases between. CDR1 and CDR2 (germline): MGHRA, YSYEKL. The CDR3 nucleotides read TGCGCCAGCAGCCAAGTCCCAGGTATTGGGACGGGGACTGAAGCTTTCTTT. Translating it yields CASSQVPGIGTGTEAFF.

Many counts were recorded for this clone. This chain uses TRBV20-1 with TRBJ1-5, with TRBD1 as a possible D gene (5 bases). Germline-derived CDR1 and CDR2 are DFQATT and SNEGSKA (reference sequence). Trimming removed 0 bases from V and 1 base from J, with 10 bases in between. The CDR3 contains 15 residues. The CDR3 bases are TGCAGTGCTAGAGAGGGGGGTAGGAGCAATCAGCCCCAGCATTTT. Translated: CSAREGGRSNQPQHF.

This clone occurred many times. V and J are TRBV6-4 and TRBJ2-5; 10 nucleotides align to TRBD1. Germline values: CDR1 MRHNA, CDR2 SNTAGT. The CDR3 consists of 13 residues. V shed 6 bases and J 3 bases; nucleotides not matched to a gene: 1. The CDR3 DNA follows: TGTGCCAGCAGAGGACAGGGGGAAGAGACCCAGTACTTC. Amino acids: CASRGQGEETQYF.

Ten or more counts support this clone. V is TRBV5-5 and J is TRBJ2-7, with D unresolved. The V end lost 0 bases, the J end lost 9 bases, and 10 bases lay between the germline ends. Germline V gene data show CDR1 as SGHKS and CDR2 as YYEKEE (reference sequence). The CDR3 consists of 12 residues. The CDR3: CASSLAAGWQYF. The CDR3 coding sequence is TGTGCCAGCAGCTTGGCGGCAGGTTGGCAGTACTTC.

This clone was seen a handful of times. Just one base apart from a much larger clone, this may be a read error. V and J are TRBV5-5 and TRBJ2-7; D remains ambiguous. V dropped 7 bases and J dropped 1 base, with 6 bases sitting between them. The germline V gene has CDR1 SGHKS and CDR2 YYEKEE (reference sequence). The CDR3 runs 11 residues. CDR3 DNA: TGTGCCAGCCGGTGGTCCTACGAGCAGTACTTC. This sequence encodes CASRWSYEQYF.

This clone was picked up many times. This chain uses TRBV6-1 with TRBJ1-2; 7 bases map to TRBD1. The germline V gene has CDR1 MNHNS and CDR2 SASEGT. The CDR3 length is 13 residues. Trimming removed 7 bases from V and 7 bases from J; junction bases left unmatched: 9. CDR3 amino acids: CASKDPGGGGYTF. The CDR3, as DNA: TGTGCCAGCAAAGACCCAGGGGGAGGTGGCTACACCTTC.

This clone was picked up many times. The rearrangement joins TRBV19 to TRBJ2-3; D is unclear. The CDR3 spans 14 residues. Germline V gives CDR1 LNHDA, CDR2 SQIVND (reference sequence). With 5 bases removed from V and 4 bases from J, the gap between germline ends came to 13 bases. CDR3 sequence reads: CASSFLGFADTQYF. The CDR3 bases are TGTGCCAGTAGTTTTTTAGGGTTCGCAGATACGCAGTATTTT.

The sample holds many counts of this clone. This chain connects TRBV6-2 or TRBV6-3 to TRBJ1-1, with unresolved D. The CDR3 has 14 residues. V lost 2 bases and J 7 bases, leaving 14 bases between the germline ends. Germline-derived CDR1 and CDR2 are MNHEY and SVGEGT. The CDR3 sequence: CASSYDVFAVEAFF. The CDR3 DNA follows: TGTGCCAGCAGTTACGATGTCTTCGCCGTTGAAGCTTTCTTT.

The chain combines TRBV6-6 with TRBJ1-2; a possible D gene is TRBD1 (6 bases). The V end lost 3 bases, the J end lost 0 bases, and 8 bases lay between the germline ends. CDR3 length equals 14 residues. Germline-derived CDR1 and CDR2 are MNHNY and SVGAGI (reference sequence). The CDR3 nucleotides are TGTGCCAGCAGTTATCAGGGGCCTAACTATGGCTACACCTTC. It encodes CASSYQGPNYGYTF.

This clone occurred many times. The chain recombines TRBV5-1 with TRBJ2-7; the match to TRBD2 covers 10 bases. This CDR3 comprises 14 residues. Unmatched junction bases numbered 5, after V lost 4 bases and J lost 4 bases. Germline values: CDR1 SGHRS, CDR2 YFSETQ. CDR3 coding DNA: TGCGCCAGCAGCATAGGGACTAGCGAGTACGAGCAGTACTTC. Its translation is CASSIGTSEYEQYF.

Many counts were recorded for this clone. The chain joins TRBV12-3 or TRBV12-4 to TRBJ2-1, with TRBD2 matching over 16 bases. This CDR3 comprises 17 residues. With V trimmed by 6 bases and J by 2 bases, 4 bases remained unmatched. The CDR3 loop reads CASRPGTSGGAYNEQFF. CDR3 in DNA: TGTGCCAGCAGACCCGGGACTAGCGGGGGGGCCTACAATGAGCAGTTCTTC.

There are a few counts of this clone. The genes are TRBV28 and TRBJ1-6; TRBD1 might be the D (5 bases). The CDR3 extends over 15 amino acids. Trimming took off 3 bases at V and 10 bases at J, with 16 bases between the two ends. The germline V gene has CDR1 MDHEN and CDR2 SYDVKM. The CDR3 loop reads CASSLGGRAQSPLHF. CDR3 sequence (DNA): TGTGCCAGCAGTTTGGGTGGCAGGGCGCAATCACCCCTCCACTTT. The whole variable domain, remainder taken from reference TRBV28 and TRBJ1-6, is DVKVTQSSRYLVKRTGEKVFLECVQDMDHENMFWYRQDPGLGLRLIYFSYDVKMKEKGDIPEGYSVSREKKERFSLILESASTNQTSMYLCASSLGGRAQSPLHFGNGTRLTVT.

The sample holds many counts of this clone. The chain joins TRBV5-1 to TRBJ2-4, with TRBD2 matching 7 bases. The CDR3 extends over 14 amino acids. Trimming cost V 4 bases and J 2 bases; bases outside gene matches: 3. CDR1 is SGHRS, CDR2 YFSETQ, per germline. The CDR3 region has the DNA TGCGCCAGCAGCACGGGGGGAACCAAAAACATTCAGTACTTC. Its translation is CASSTGGTKNIQYF.

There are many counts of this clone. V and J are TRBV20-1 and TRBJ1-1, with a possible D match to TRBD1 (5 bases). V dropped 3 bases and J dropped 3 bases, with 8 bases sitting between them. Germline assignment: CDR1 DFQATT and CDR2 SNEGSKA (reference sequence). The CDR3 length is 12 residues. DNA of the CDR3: TGCAGTGCTAGGCCCAGGGACACTGAAGCTTTCTTT. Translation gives CSARPRDTEAFF.

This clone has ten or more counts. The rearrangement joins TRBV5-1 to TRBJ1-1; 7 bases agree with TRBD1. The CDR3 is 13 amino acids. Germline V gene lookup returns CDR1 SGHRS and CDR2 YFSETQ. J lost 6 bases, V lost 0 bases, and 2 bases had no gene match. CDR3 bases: TGCGCCAGCAGCTTGGGCAGGGGGGCTGAAGCTTTCTTT. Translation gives CASSLGRGAEAFF.

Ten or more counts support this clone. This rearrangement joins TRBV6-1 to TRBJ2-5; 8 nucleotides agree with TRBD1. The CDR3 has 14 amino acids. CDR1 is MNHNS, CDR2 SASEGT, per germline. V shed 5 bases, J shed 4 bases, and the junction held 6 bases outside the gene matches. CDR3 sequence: CASSSTGEAETQYF. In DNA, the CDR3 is TGTGCCAGCAGTTCGACAGGGGAGGCAGAGACCCAGTACTTC.